This T cell receptor beta chain was sequenced in a study of control samples from healthy donors and cancer patients. This CDR3 contains 15 residues. The V end lost 0 bases, the J end lost 1 base, and 9 bases lay between the germline ends. The germline V gene encodes CDR1 MGHRA and CDR2 YSYEKL. Data came from immunoSEQ multiplex PCR; TCRdb stores just in-frame clones and leaves some out. The repertoire holds 150,000 to 200,000 clones, roughly nine tenths seen once, with 0.68% in the top ten. This receptor was taken from a woman aged 25-40 years in good health. The sample comprised blood. The V gene is TRBV4-1, the J gene TRBJ2-5, with D perhaps being TRBD1 or TRBD2 (6 bases each). The CDR3 reads CASSQDGGGQETQYF. CDR3 bases: TGCGCCAGCAGCCAAGATGGAGGGGGCCAAGAGACCCAGTACTTC.